The T cell receptor beta chain under discussion was sequenced for a study of T cell responses to AZD1222 COVID-19 vaccine. V trimming: 10 bases; J trimming: 9 bases; junction bases outside the gene matches: 6. This CDR3 contains 11 residues. Using immunoSEQ multiplex PCR, the repertoire was profiled, and TCRdb retains in-frame clones only, with some absent. The sample has approximately 130,000 clones, approximately 88% seen once; the top ten hold around 5%. Sequences were derived from peripheral blood, sampled 28 days after the second AZD1222 dose. This TCR was recovered from an adult who received the AZD1222 COVID-19 vaccine. This sequence joins TRBV12-3 or TRBV12-4 and TRBJ2-3, with 8 positions matching TRBD2. In nucleotides, the CDR3 is TGTGCCACCGGGGGGGGCGGGACGCAGTATTTT. It translates to CATGGGGTQYF.